This T cell receptor (beta chain) was observed in a study of T cells after yellow fever vaccination. Study summary: SMART-Seq v4 Ultra Low Input handled preparation of low-cell-number fractions.

This clonotype was counted many times. Its matching antigen is unknown. Researchers made TCR cDNA using 5'RACE template switching, and this step added a universal primer site and UMIs. TCRdb called the 5' RACE reads again in MiXCR, with one record for every CDR3 protein. The repertoire holds about 47,000 distinct CDR3 sequences, with 7.4% as singletons. V was pared by 3 bases and J by 11 bases, with 10 bases between. The CDR3 spans 11 residues. The V gene's germline CDR1 is SGHVS and CDR2 FQNEAQ. Findings and limits, study-wide: Any FACS-sorted repertoire could hold abundant clonotypes that contaminate it from the bulk population. Clones that expanded after primary vaccination mostly reappeared after the booster (just under 98% CD4, roughly 90% CD8).

The chain is built from TRBV7-8 and TRBJ1-1; D ambiguous. The origin of this receptor is a man between 18 and 35 years old who received the YFV17D yellow fever vaccine. Sequences were derived from CD8+ T cells sorted from PBMCs, sampled roughly 14 days after the first yellow fever vaccination. CDR3 amino acids: CASSFGQRAFF. DNA for the CDR3: TGTGCCAGCAGCTTCGGGCAGAGGGCTTTCTTT.